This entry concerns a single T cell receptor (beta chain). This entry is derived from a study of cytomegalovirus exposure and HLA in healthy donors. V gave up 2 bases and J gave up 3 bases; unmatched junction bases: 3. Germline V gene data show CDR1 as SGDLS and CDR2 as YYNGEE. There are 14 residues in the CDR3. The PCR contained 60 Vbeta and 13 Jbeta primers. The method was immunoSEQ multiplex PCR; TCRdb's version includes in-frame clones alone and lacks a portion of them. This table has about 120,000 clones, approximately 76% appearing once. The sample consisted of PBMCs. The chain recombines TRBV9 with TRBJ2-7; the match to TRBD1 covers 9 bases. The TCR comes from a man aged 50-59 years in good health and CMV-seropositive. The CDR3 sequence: CASSVAGQGYEQYF. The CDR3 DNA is TGTGCCAGCAGCGTCGCGGGACAGGGCTACGAGCAGTACTTC.